This T cell receptor (beta chain) stems from a study of T cells in Graves' hyperthyroidism and ophthalmopathy. Study in general: Before any treatment, at initial diagnosis, peripheral blood was collected. Study results and limitations: Using 13 V-J features, a model discriminated ophthalmopathy from stable hyperthyroidism. It was a median approximately six months before onset that the model predicted ophthalmopathy.

Out of 8.5 to 10 ml of fresh peripheral blood came the PBMCs. RNA transcripts yielded amplified TCR beta CDR3 regions. Initially, a first-round RT-PCR of the TCR CDR3 employed the HTBI primer set. TCRdb called the multiplex PCR reads again in MiXCR, with one record for every CDR3 protein. Counted here are about 600,000 distinct CDR3 sequences, 14% occurring once; the ten biggest clones make up about 7%. Germline lookup yields CDR1 GTSNPN and CDR2 SVGIG (reference sequence). CDR3 size: 13 residues. Trimming removed 1 base at V and 4 bases at J, with 11 bases between. This clonotype showed up many times. What it recognizes is unknown.

Sequencing input: blood. The V call is TRBV30, the J call TRBJ2-7; a weak D match, TRBD2 (5 bases). The TCR originated in a young woman with Graves' ophthalmopathy. CDR3 loop: CAWSDGRAYEQYF. The CDR3, as DNA: TGTGCCTGGAGTGACGGGCGGGCTTACGAGCAGTACTTC.